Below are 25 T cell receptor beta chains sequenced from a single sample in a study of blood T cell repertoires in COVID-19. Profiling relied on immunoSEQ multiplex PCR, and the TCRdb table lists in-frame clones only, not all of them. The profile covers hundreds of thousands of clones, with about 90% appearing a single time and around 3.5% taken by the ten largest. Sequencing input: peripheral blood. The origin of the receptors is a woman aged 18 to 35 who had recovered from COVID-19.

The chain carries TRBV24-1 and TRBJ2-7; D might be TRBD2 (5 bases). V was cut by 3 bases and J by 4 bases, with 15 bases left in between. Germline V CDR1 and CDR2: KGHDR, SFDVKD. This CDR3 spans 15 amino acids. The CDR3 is CATSDLRVVSYEQYV. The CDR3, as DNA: TGTGCCACCAGTGATCTGCGGGTCGTGAGTTACGAGCAGTACGTC.

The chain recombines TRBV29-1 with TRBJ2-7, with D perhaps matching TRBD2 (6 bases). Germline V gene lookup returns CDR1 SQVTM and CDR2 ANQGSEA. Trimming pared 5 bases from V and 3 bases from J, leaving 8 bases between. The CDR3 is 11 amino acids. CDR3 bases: TGCAGCGTTACAGCGGGCTACGAGCAGTACGTC. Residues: CSVTAGYEQYV.

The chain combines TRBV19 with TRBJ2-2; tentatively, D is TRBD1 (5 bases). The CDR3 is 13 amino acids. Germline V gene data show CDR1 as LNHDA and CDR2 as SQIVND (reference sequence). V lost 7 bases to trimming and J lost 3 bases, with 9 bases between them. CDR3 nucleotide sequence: TGTGCCAGTAACAGGTTGTACACCGGGGAGCTGTTTTTT. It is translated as CASNRLYTGELFF.

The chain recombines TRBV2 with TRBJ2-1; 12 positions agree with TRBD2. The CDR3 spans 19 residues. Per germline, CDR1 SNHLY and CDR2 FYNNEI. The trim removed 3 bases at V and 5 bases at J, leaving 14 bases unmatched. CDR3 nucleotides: TGTGCCAGCAGTGATATTGGACTAGCGGGGAGCGTGTTCCACAATGAGCAGTTCTTC. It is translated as CASSDIGLAGSVFHNEQFF.

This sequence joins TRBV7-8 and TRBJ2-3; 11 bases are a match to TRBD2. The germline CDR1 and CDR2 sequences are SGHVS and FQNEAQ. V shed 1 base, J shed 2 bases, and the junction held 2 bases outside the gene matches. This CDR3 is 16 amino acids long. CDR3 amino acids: CASSLVAGGTTDTQYF. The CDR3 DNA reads TGTGCCAGCAGCTTAGTAGCGGGAGGGACCACAGATACGCAGTATTTT.

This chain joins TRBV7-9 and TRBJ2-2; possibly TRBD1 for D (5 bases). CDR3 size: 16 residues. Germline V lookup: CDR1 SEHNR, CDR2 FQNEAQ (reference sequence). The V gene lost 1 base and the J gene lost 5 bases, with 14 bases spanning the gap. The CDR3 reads CASSLVGRTPTGELFF. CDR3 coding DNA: TGTGCCAGCAGCTTAGTAGGCAGGACACCTACCGGGGAGCTGTTTTTT.

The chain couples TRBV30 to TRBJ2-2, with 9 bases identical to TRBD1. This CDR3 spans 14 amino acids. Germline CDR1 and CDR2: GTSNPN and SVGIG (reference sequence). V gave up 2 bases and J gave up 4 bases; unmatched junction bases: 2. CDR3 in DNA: TGTGCCTGGAGTAGACAGGGGGGCACCGGGGAGCTGTTTTTT. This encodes CAWSRQGGTGELFF. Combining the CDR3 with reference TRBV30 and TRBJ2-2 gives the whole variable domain SQTIHQWPATLVQPVGSPLSLECTVEGTSNPNLYWYRQAAGRGLQLLFYSVGIGQISSEVPQNLSASRPQDRQFILSSKKLLLSDSGFYLCAWSRQGGTGELFFGEGSRLTVL.

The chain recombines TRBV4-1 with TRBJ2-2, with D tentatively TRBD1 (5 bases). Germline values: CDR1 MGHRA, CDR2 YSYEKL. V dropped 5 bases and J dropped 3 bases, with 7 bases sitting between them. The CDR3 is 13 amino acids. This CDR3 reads CASSWGYTGELFF. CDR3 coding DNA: TGCGCCAGCAGCTGGGGCTACACCGGGGAGCTGTTTTTT.

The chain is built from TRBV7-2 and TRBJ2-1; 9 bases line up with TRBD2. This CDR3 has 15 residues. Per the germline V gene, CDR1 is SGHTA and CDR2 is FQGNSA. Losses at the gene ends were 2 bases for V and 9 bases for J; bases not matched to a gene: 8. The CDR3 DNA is TGTGCCAGCAGCTTACGGGTAGCGGGAGTGGGTGAGCAGTTCTTC. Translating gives CASSLRVAGVGEQFF. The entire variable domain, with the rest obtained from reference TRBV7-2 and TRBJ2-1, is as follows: GAGVSQSPSNKVTEKGKDVELRCDPISGHTALYWYRQSLGQGLEFLIYFQGNSAPDKSGLPSDRFSAERTGGSVSTLTIQRTQQEDSAVYLCASSLRVAGVGEQFFGPGTRLTVL.

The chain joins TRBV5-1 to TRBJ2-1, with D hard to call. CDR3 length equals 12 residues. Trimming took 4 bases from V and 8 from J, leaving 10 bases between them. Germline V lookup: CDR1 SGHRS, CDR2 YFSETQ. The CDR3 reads CASSLLLDEQFF. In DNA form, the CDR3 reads TGCGCCAGCAGCCTGCTACTCGATGAGCAGTTCTTC.

DNA of the CDR3: TGTGCCAGCAGTTACGGTCTCACTGCAACTGGAAACACCATATATTTT. Encoded protein: CASSYGLTATGNTIYF. The rearrangement uses TRBV6-2 or TRBV6-3 and TRBJ1-3, with unresolved D. The CDR3 spans 16 residues. V lost 2 bases, J lost 2 bases, and 13 bases lay in between. Germline V lookup: CDR1 MNHEY, CDR2 SVGEGT.

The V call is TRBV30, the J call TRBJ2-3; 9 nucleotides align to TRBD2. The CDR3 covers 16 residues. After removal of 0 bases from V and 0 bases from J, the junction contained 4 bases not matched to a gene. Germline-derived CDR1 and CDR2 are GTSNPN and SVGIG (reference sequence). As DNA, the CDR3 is TGTGCCTGGAGTGTACTTACTAGCGGGAGCACAGATACGCAGTATTTT. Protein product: CAWSVLTSGSTDTQYF. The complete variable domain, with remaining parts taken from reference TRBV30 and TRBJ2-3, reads SQTIHQWPATLVQPVGSPLSLECTVEGTSNPNLYWYRQAAGRGLQLLFYSVGIGQISSEVPQNLSASRPQDRQFILSSKKLLLSDSGFYLCAWSVLTSGSTDTQYFGPGTRLTVL.

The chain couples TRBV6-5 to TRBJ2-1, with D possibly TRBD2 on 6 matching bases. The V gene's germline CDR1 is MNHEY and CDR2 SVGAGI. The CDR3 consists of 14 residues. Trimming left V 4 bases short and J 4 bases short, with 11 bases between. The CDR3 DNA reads TGTGCCAGCAGTTCCCCGGGGGTATACAATGAGCAGTTCTTC. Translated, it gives CASSSPGVYNEQFF.

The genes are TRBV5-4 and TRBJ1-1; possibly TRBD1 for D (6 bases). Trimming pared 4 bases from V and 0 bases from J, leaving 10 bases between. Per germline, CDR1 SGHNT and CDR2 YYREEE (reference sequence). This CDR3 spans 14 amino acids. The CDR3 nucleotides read TGTGCCAGCAGCCTGACAGGCTTGAACACTGAAGCTTTCTTT. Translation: CASSLTGLNTEAFF.

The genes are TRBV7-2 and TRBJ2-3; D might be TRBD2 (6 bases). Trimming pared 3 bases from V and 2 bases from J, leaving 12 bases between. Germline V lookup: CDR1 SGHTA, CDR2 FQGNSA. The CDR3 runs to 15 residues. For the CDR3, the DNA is TGTGCCAGCAGCTTGGCGAGCGGGTACACAGATACGCAGTATTTT. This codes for CASSLASGYTDTQYF. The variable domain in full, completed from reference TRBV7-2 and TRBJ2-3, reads GAGVSQSPSNKVTEKGKDVELRCDPISGHTALYWYRQSLGQGLEFLIYFQGNSAPDKSGLPSDRFSAERTGGSVSTLTIQRTQQEDSAVYLCASSLASGYTDTQYFGPGTRLTVL.

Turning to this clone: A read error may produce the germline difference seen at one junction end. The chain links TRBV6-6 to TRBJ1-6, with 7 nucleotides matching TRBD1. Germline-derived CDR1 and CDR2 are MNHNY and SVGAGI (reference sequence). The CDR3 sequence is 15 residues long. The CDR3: CATSQGDRNNSPLHF. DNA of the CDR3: TGTGCCACCAGTCAAGGGGACAGAAATAATTCACCCCTCCACTTT.

This CDR3 is CASNKENYNSPLHF. CDR3 bases: TGTGCCAGCAATAAGGAGAACTATAATTCACCCCTCCACTTT. The rearrangement uses TRBV2 and TRBJ1-6; unclear D gene. V was trimmed by 7 bases and J by 3 bases, leaving 10 bases between them. Germline CDR1 reads SNHLY; CDR2 reads FYNNEI. The CDR3 has 14 amino acids.

The CDR3 is CASSLGLAGGTGELFF. CDR3 nucleotide sequence: TGTGCCAGCAGCCTGGGACTAGCGGGAGGGACCGGGGAGCTGTTTTTT. The chain combines TRBV9 with TRBJ2-2, with TRBD2 matching 16 bases. The CDR3 is 16 amino acids. J was trimmed by 5 bases and V by 4 bases; bases with no gene match: 2. CDR1 and CDR2 (germline): SGDLS, YYNGEE. Full variable domain (rest looked up from reference TRBV9 and TRBJ2-2): DSGVTQTPKHLITATGQRVTLRCSPRSGDLSVYWYQQSLDQGLQFLIQYYNGEERAKGNILERFSAQQFPDLHSELNLSSLELGDSALYFCASSLGLAGGTGELFFGEGSRLTVL.

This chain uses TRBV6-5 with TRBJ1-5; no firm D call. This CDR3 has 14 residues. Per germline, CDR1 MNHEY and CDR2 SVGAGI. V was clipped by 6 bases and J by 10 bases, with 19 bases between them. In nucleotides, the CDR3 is TGTGCCAGCAGGCCCGGGAGATCGAATGGTCCCCAGCATTTT. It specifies CASRPGRSNGPQHF.

The CDR3, as DNA: TGTGCCAGCAGTTCTCTAGCGGGAGATCTCAATGAGCAGTTCTTC. Protein sequence: CASSSLAGDLNEQFF. The rearrangement links TRBV6-2 or TRBV6-3 to TRBJ2-1, with TRBD2 matching over 10 bases. CDR1 and CDR2 (germline): MNHEY, SVGEGT. This CDR3 contains 15 residues. Losses at the gene ends were 4 bases for V and 6 bases for J; bases not matched to a gene: 6.

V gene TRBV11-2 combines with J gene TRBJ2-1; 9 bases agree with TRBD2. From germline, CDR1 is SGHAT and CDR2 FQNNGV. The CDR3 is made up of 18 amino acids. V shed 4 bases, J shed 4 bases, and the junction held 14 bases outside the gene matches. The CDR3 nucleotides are TGTGCCAGCAGCTGGACGGCAAAGGACCTAGCGGGATACAATGAGCAGTTCTTC. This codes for CASSWTAKDLAGYNEQFF.

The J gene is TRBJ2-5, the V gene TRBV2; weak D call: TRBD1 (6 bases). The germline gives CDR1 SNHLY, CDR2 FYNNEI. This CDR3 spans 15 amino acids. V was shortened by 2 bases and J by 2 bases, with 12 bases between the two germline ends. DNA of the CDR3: TGTGCCAGCAGTGAAACAGGGAGCCAACAAGAGACCCAGTACTTC. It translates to CASSETGSQQETQYF.

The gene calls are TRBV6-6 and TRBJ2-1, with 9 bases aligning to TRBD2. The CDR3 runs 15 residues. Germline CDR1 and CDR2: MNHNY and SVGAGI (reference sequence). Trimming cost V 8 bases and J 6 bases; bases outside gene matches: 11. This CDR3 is CASPKGAGGSNEQFF. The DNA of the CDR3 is TGTGCCAGCCCTAAAGGGGCGGGAGGGAGCAATGAGCAGTTCTTC.

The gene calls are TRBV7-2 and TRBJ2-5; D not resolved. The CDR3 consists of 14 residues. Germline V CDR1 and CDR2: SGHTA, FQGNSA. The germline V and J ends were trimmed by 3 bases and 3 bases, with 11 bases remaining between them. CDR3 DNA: TGTGCCAGCAGCTTTCTAGTAGTTGAAGAGACCCAGTACTTC. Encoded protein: CASSFLVVEETQYF. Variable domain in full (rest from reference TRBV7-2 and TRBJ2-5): GAGVSQSPSNKVTEKGKDVELRCDPISGHTALYWYRQSLGQGLEFLIYFQGNSAPDKSGLPSDRFSAERTGGSVSTLTIQRTQQEDSAVYLCASSFLVVEETQYFGPGTRLLVL.

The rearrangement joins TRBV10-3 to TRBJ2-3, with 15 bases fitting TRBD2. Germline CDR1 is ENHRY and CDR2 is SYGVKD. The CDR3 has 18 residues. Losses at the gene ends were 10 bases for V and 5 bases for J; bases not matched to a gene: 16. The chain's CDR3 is CATFGAMGLAGGLDTQYF. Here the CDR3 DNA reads TGTGCCACGTTTGGGGCAATGGGACTAGCGGGAGGCCTAGATACGCAGTATTTT.